This passage covers 7 T cell receptor beta chains from one sample sequenced in a study of graft-versus-host responses after intestinal transplantation. Produced via immunoSEQ multiplex PCR; TCRdb's table is partial and in-frame only. The sample lists about 14,000 clones; less than 45% were seen once. The plating included roughly 200,000 irradiated, violet-dye-labeled stimulator cells together with roughly 200,000 CFSE-labeled responder cells. The sample was alloreactive CD8+ T cells from a mixed lymphocyte reaction culture, taken before intestinal transplant. Indicated subset: CFSE-low proliferating T cells sorted from roughly six-day pre-transplant mixed lymphocyte reaction (GvH or HvG direction). The origin of the receptors is a human patient who received an intestinal transplant.

The chain recombines TRBV2 with TRBJ1-1; 11 bases map to TRBD1. The CDR3 runs to 15 residues. The V gene's germline CDR1 is SNHLY and CDR2 FYNNEI. With V trimmed by 3 bases and J by 5 bases, 5 bases remained unmatched. This CDR3 is CASSEDRGLRTEAFF. CDR3 in DNA: TGTGCCAGCAGTGAGGACAGGGGGCTTAGAACTGAAGCTTTCTTT.

This clone was recorded a few times. This chain uses TRBV7-9 with TRBJ2-3; 8 nucleotides match TRBD1. This CDR3 region has 14 residues. V lost 4 bases to trimming and J lost 4 bases; unmatched junction nucleotides: 4. CDR1 and CDR2 (germline): SEHNR, FQNEAQ (reference sequence). CDR3 region: CASSSPQGADTQYF. In DNA form, the CDR3 reads TGTGCCAGCAGCTCCCCACAGGGGGCAGATACGCAGTATTTT.

V is TRBV7-9 and J is TRBJ2-7, with no clear D. CDR1 and CDR2 (germline): SEHNR, FQNEAQ (reference sequence). The CDR3 contains 12 residues. V lost 8 bases and J lost 1, with 9 bases in between. This chain's CDR3 is CASLSASYEQYF. CDR3 in DNA: TGTGCCAGCCTGAGCGCATCCTACGAGCAGTACTTC.

The rearrangement joins TRBV6-6 to TRBJ1-1; D call uncertain. The CDR3 runs to 16 residues. The germline V gene encodes CDR1 MNHNY and CDR2 SVGAGI (reference sequence). The V end was cut by 0 bases, the J end by 1 base, with 12 bases between. The CDR3 spells CASSYSRYNANTEAFF. CDR3 sequence (DNA): TGTGCCAGCAGTTACTCGAGATATAACGCGAACACTGAAGCTTTCTTT.

The genes are TRBV11-2 and TRBJ2-7; 11 bases line up with TRBD2. V shed 1 base, J shed 0 bases, and the junction held 5 bases outside the gene matches. The CDR3 is 17 residues long. The V gene's germline CDR1 is SGHAT and CDR2 FQNNGV. The CDR3 DNA sequence: TGTGCCAGCAGCTTAGTGGGGACTAGCGGCTTCTCCTACGAGCAGTACTTC. Protein product: CASSLVGTSGFSYEQYF.

The V call is TRBV19, the J call TRBJ2-7; D ambiguous. Germline V gives CDR1 LNHDA, CDR2 SQIVND (reference sequence). The CDR3 runs to 14 residues. The V end was cut by 5 bases, the J end by 0 bases, with 11 bases between. The CDR3 sequence is CASSSSLNSYEQYF. The CDR3 DNA reads as TGTGCCAGTAGTTCTTCACTTAACTCCTACGAGCAGTACTTC.

The J gene is TRBJ2-7, the V gene TRBV19, with D possibly matching TRBD1 (6 bases). This CDR3 contains 15 residues. The germline CDR1 and CDR2 sequences are LNHDA and SQIVND (reference sequence). Deletions cut 3 bases from V and 2 bases from J, with 14 bases between. The CDR3 sequence: CASSIGQGFPYEQYF. Written as DNA, the CDR3 is TGTGCCAGTAGTATCGGTCAGGGGTTCCCCTACGAGCAGTACTTC.